This T cell receptor (beta chain) is from a study of T cell responses to AZD1222 COVID-19 vaccine. The V and J ends lost 4 bases and 3 bases respectively, with 13 bases between them. The germline V gene has CDR1 MRHNA and CDR2 SNTAGT. This CDR3 is 14 amino acids long. Clones were read by immunoSEQ multiplex PCR, and TCRdb kept only the in-frame ones, dropping some. The data show some 130,000 clones, approximately 85% seen once. Sequencing was performed on peripheral blood, taken on day 0 of AZD1222 vaccination. The V and J genes are TRBV6-4 and TRBJ2-7; TRBD2 is a possible D gene (6 bases). The origin of this receptor is an adult in good health. This chain's CDR3 is CASSVDSGLYEQYF. The DNA for the CDR3 is TGTGCCAGCAGTGTCGATAGCGGTCTCTACGAGCAGTACTTC.